These 32 T cell receptor beta chains came from one sample sequenced in a study of cytomegalovirus exposure and HLA in healthy donors. The study ran its PCR with 60 Vbeta and 13 Jbeta primers. Sequencing used immunoSEQ multiplex PCR; TCRdb keeps in-frame clones, though not all of them. The repertoire holds 80,000 to 100,000 clones, with roughly 70% as singletons. Sequencing was carried out using PBMCs. The receptors were sampled from a man aged 45 to 65 in good health and CMV-seronegative.

The chain carries TRBV15 and TRBJ2-1, with 8 bases lining up with TRBD2. CDR1 is LNHNV and CDR2 is YYDKDF in the germline V gene (reference sequence). With 2 bases clipped from V and 0 bases from J, the junction kept 9 bases outside the gene matches. CDR3 length equals 18 residues. CDR3 sequence reads: CATSRSSGARSSYNEQFF. In nucleotides, the CDR3 is TGTGCCACCAGCAGAAGTAGCGGGGCCCGGAGCTCCTACAATGAGCAGTTCTTC.

This chain joins TRBV5-1 and TRBJ2-2; possibly TRBD2 for D (5 bases). CDR1 and CDR2 from the germline V gene are SGHRS and YFSETQ. The V and J ends lost 0 bases and 4 bases respectively, with 16 bases between them. The CDR3 has 17 amino acids. The chain's CDR3 is CASSLGPRSGGTGELFF. The DNA of the CDR3 is TGCGCCAGCAGCTTGGGGCCTCGGAGCGGTGGCACCGGGGAGCTGTTTTTT.

The V call is TRBV19, the J call TRBJ2-7, with 14 nucleotides matching TRBD2. The CDR3 spans 17 residues. V was clipped by 3 bases and J by 3 bases; unmatched bases: 7. Germline loops: CDR1 LNHDA, CDR2 SQIVND (reference sequence). The CDR3 nucleotides read TGTGCCAGTAGTATCGACGGGACTAGCGGGGGAGTCTACGAGCAGTACTTC. This translates into CASSIDGTSGGVYEQYF. The full variable domain, in which reference TRBV19 and TRBJ2-7 provide the parts outside the CDR3, is DGGITQSPKYLFRKEGQNVTLSCEQNLNHDAMYWYRQDPGQGLRLIYYSQIVNDFQKGDIAEGYSVSREKKESFPLTVTSAQKNPTAFYLCASSIDGTSGGVYEQYFGPGTRLTVT.

The V call is TRBV30, the J call TRBJ1-1, with D possibly matching TRBD1 (5 bases). The CDR3 covers 11 residues. V gave up 2 bases and J gave up 10 bases, with 11 bases separating them. Germline lookup yields CDR1 GTSNPN and CDR2 SVGIG (reference sequence). CDR3 region: CAWSNPGLAFF. CDR3 nucleotides: TGTGCCTGGAGTAACCCAGGGTTAGCTTTCTTT.

The V call is TRBV9, the J call TRBJ2-3, with D possibly TRBD1 on 6 matching bases. Looked up from germline, CDR1 is SGDLS and CDR2 is YYNGEE. V lost 3 bases, J lost 2 bases, and 16 bases lay in between. CDR3 length: 16 amino acids. This chain's CDR3 is CASSDMSRGLTDTQYF. The CDR3 region has the DNA TGTGCCAGCAGCGACATGAGCAGGGGCCTCACAGATACGCAGTATTTT.

The rearrangement uses TRBV10-3 and TRBJ2-7, with a possible D match to TRBD1 (6 bases). V dropped 1 base and J dropped 6 bases, with 10 bases sitting between them. This CDR3 is built from 13 residues. From germline, CDR1 is ENHRY and CDR2 SYGVKD. The CDR3 region has the DNA TGTGCCATCAGTGAGTTACAGGGATCCGAGCAGTACTTC. Translation gives CAISELQGSEQYF.

J is TRBJ2-1 and V is TRBV28; possible D gene TRBD2, 5 bases. The CDR3 has 17 amino acids. Deletions cut 5 bases from V and 0 bases from J, with 17 bases between. CDR1 is MDHEN, CDR2 SYDVKM, per germline. The CDR3 sequence is CASSTPSEGSSYNEQFF. CDR3 bases: TGTGCCAGCAGTACCCCCTCAGAGGGCAGCTCCTACAATGAGCAGTTCTTC. Variable domain in full (rest from reference TRBV28 and TRBJ2-1): DVKVTQSSRYLVKRTGEKVFLECVQDMDHENMFWYRQDPGLGLRLIYFSYDVKMKEKGDIPEGYSVSREKKERFSLILESASTNQTSMYLCASSTPSEGSSYNEQFFGPGTRLTVL.

The rearrangement links TRBV4-1 to TRBJ2-5, with 8 bases fitting TRBD1. The J call could be wrong; TRBJ2-7 is a better fit for the DNA end. Germline V lookup: CDR1 MGHRA, CDR2 YSYEKL. CDR3 length: 14 residues. CDR3 loop: CASSPGTGTYEQYF. The DNA for the CDR3 is TGCGCCAGCAGCCCAGGGACAGGAACCTACGAGCAGTACTTC.

Written as DNA, the CDR3 is TGTGCTAGTGGTTTGACTCCGTACGGTGAAGCTTTCTTT. Its protein product is CASGLTPYGEAFF. The chain is built from TRBV12-5 and TRBJ1-1; D gene ambiguous. The V gene lost 2 bases and the J gene lost 7 bases, with 11 bases spanning the gap. The length of the CDR3 is 13 residues. Germline CDR1 is LGHNT and CDR2 is FRNRAP.

The chain links TRBV27 to TRBJ1-1, with 7 bases identical to TRBD1. Germline V lookup: CDR1 MNHEY, CDR2 SMNVEV (reference sequence). Trimming at V came to 5 bases and at J to 0 bases, leaving 3 bases not matched to a gene. The CDR3 spans 14 residues. The CDR3 nucleotides read TGTGCCAGCAGTCGTACAGGGGTGAACACTGAAGCTTTCTTT. It encodes CASSRTGVNTEAFF.

The J gene is TRBJ1-1, the V gene TRBV6-1; TRBD1 is a possible D gene (6 bases). The length of the CDR3 is 14 residues. V was trimmed by 5 bases and J by 3 bases, leaving 13 bases between them. The germline gives CDR1 MNHNS, CDR2 SASEGT. CDR3 DNA: TGTGCCAGCAGTTATGGGGACACCGACACTGAAGCTTTCTTT. Its protein is CASSYGDTDTEAFF.

The chain combines TRBV5-1 with TRBJ2-7, with TRBD1 matching over 7 bases. Losses at the gene ends were 5 bases for V and 2 bases for J; bases not matched to a gene: 7. Germline V CDR1 and CDR2: SGHRS, YFSETQ. The CDR3 length is 14 residues. The CDR3 DNA reads as TGCGCCAGCAGATCAAGGACAGGAACCTACGAGCAGTACTTC. Encoded protein: CASRSRTGTYEQYF.

V usage is TRBV6-6 and J usage is TRBJ2-1; D remains ambiguous. The V gene lost 2 bases and the J gene lost 0 bases, with 8 bases spanning the gap. The CDR3 sequence is 15 residues long. Germline V gives CDR1 MNHNY, CDR2 SVGAGI (reference sequence). Written as DNA, the CDR3 is TGTGCCAGCAGTTACGGGCAGAGCTCCTACAATGAGCAGTTCTTC. Protein: CASSYGQSSYNEQFF.

V usage is TRBV7-9 and J usage is TRBJ1-1; weak D call: TRBD1 (5 bases). V was shortened by 5 bases and J by 1 base, with 14 bases between the two germline ends. CDR1 is SEHNR and CDR2 is FQNEAQ in the germline V gene (reference sequence). The CDR3 is 15 residues long. The CDR3 DNA sequence: TGTGCCAGCAGCCCCCGGGGGACGGGGAACACTGAAGCTTTCTTT. Its protein is CASSPRGTGNTEAFF. Full variable domain (outside the CDR3, taken from reference TRBV7-9 and TRBJ1-1): DTGVSQNPRHKITKRGQNVTFRCDPISEHNRLYWYRQTLGQGPEFLTYFQNEAQLEKSRLLSDRFSAERPKGSFSTLEIQRTEQGDSAMYLCASSPRGTGNTEAFFGQGTRLTVV.

The chain uses TRBV28 and TRBJ2-2; D is uncertain. V was clipped by 2 bases and J by 1 base, with 8 bases between them. The CDR3 spans 15 residues. Germline CDR1 reads MDHEN; CDR2 reads SYDVKM. The CDR3, as DNA: TGTGCCAGCAGTTTAATTGGGCGGAACACCGGGGAGCTGTTTTTT. It encodes CASSLIGRNTGELFF.

V and J are TRBV7-9 and TRBJ2-7, with 9 bases that match TRBD1. V was clipped by 1 base and J by 5 bases; unmatched bases: 3. Germline V gives CDR1 SEHNR, CDR2 FQNEAQ (reference sequence). The CDR3 length is 14 residues. Here the CDR3 DNA reads TGTGCCAGCAGCTTAGTTCGACAGGGGGACGAGCAGTACTTC. This encodes CASSLVRQGDEQYF.

The CDR3 bases are TGCGCCAGCAGCTTGGACAGAGGCTACACCTTC. It is translated as CASSLDRGYTF. The rearrangement joins TRBV5-1 to TRBJ1-2; D is ambiguous. Germline CDR1 and CDR2: SGHRS and YFSETQ. This CDR3 is 11 amino acids long. Trimming took off 0 bases at V and 8 bases at J, with 5 bases between the two ends.

The chain recombines TRBV23-1 with TRBJ1-4; D is unresolved. TRBV23-1 is designated an ORF whose function remains uncertain. With 4 bases removed from V and 10 bases from J, the gap between germline ends came to 4 bases. The CDR3 spans 10 residues. CDR3 nucleotide sequence: TGCGCCAGCAGTCGCGGAAAACTGTTTTTT. It encodes CASSRGKLFF.

This chain links TRBV4-3 with TRBJ1-1, with no clear D. CDR3 length: 12 amino acids. V lost 2 bases and J lost 2, with 3 bases in between. CDR1 and CDR2 from the germline V gene are LGHNA and YSLEER. The CDR3 nucleotides are TGCGCCAGCAGCCAATCTAACACTGAAGCTTTCTTT. This gives the protein CASSQSNTEAFF.

This chain uses TRBV5-1 with TRBJ2-3; 12 positions agree with TRBD2. CDR1 is SGHRS, CDR2 YFSETQ, per germline. V shed 4 bases, J shed 6 bases, and the junction held 6 bases outside the gene matches. This CDR3 is 15 amino acids long. CDR3 loop: CASSTTSGGSDTQYF. CDR3 coding DNA: TGCGCCAGCAGCACCACTAGCGGGGGGTCGGATACGCAGTATTTT.

V usage is TRBV10-1 and J usage is TRBJ1-4, with TRBD1 identical over 7 bases. Germline CDR1 WNHNN, CDR2 SYGVQD (reference sequence). CDR3 length: 14 residues. The V segment lost 6 bases and the J segment 5 bases; nucleotides outside the gene matches: 6. This CDR3 reads CASSGGQKNEKLFF. The DNA for the CDR3 is TGCGCCAGCAGCGGGGGACAGAAGAATGAAAAACTGTTTTTT.

The chain's CDR3 is CATSRTSWGLGEAFF. In DNA form, the CDR3 reads TGTGCCACCAGCAGAACCTCTTGGGGGCTCGGTGAAGCTTTCTTT. The chain uses TRBV15 and TRBJ1-1; D may be TRBD1 (6 bases). CDR1 is LNHNV and CDR2 is YYDKDF in the germline V gene (reference sequence). The length of the CDR3 is 15 residues. V dropped 2 bases and J dropped 7 bases, with 17 bases sitting between them.

This chain connects TRBV4-1 to TRBJ2-3, with 7 nucleotides matching TRBD2. Germline V gene data show CDR1 as MGHRA and CDR2 as YSYEKL. The CDR3 covers 15 residues. The J segment lost 4 bases and the V segment lost 4 bases, leaving 8 bases of the junction unmatched. CDR3 sequence: CASSRSGEGSDTQYF. CDR3 in DNA: TGCGCCAGCAGCCGCAGCGGGGAAGGCTCAGATACGCAGTATTTT.

This clone is a singleton in its sample. At one boundary the junction diverges from the germline segment, which might be a read error. This sequence joins TRBV7-9 and TRBJ2-7; TRBD1 aligns across 8 bases. The CDR3 has 12 amino acids. CDR1 SEHNR and CDR2 FQNEAQ come from the germline V gene (reference sequence). The CDR3 DNA reads TGTTCCAGCAGCGCAGACAGGGGCGAGCAGTACTTC. The encoded protein is CSSSADRGEQYF.

The rearrangement uses TRBV5-4 and TRBJ2-7; TRBD2 aligns across 8 bases. With 0 bases clipped from V and 5 bases from J, the junction kept 7 bases outside the gene matches. This CDR3 comprises 15 residues. Germline V CDR1 and CDR2: SGHNT, YYREEE (reference sequence). The CDR3: CASSLGGSGVDEQYF. Written as DNA, the CDR3 is TGTGCCAGCAGCTTGGGGGGTAGCGGGGTTGACGAGCAGTACTTC. The whole variable domain, filled in from reference TRBV5-4 and TRBJ2-7, reads ETGVTQSPTHLIKTRGQQVTLRCSSQSGHNTVSWYQQALGQGPQFIFQYYREEENGRGNFPPRFSGLQFPNYSSELNVNALELDDSALYLCASSLGGSGVDEQYFGPGTRLTVT.

The table lists this clone with a count of one. The CDR3 DNA is TGTGCCAGCAGTGAAGGGGTGAACTATGGCTACACCTTC. Translated: CASSEGVNYGYTF. The V call is TRBV6-4, the J call TRBJ1-2; TRBD1 is a possible D gene (5 bases). Germline V gives CDR1 MRHNA, CDR2 SNTAGT. V lost 3 bases and J 2 bases, leaving 7 bases between the germline ends. The CDR3 is 13 residues long.

The chain couples TRBV4-1 to TRBJ2-2; perhaps TRBD1 as D (6 bases). This CDR3 contains 19 residues. In germline, CDR1 is MGHRA, CDR2 YSYEKL. The V end was cut by 1 base, the J end by 0 bases, with 18 bases between. CDR3 region: CASSQGILRGTANTGELFF. The CDR3, as DNA: TGCGCCAGCAGCCAAGGGATTCTCAGGGGAACAGCGAACACCGGGGAGCTGTTTTTT.

This clone was recorded once. The chain carries TRBV28 and TRBJ2-6; D is perhaps TRBD1 (6 bases). V was trimmed by 5 bases and J by 2 bases, leaving 25 bases between them. The CDR3 has 20 residues. Germline V CDR1 and CDR2: MDHEN, SYDVKM. CDR3 coding DNA: TGTGCCAGCAGTACCTACCATACAGGGTTTAAGCTGACTGGGGCCAACGTCCTGACTTTC. Its translation is CASSTYHTGFKLTGANVLTF.

The J gene is TRBJ2-7, the V gene TRBV18; 8 bases agree with TRBD2. The V gene's germline CDR1 is KGHSH and CDR2 LQKENI. Germline trimming cut 4 bases from V and 3 bases from J; bases unmatched to any gene: 11. This CDR3 contains 16 residues. The DNA for the CDR3 is TGTGCCAGCTCACAGCAAGCGGGGGCCAGTTTCTACGAGCAGTACTTC. Encoded protein: CASSQQAGASFYEQYF.

In regard to this clone: This same CDR3 is encoded by further DNA sequences in the sample. This chain connects TRBV9 to TRBJ2-1; 7 bases are a match to TRBD2. The CDR3 is 15 residues long. Germline CDR1 and CDR2: SGDLS and YYNGEE. V dropped 0 bases and J dropped 1; count of bases not matched to a gene: 1. DNA of the CDR3: TGTGCCAGCAGCGTAGGGGGGGGTTCCTACAATGAGCAGTTCTTC. Translation gives CASSVGGGSYNEQFF.

The CDR3 coding sequence is TGTGCCAGCAGCCTCATCCCCCCCGGGGAGCTGTTTTTT. This translates into CASSLIPPGELFF. V is TRBV4-2 and J is TRBJ2-2; no clear D gene. V lost 4 bases and J lost 6, with 9 bases in between. CDR1 LGHNA and CDR2 YNFKEQ come from the germline V gene. The CDR3 sequence is 13 residues long.

The rearrangement joins TRBV18 to TRBJ1-6; 11 bases fit TRBD1. Germline V gene lookup returns CDR1 KGHSH and CDR2 LQKENI. The CDR3 is 17 residues long. Unmatched junction bases numbered 5, after V lost 0 bases and J lost 7 bases. The CDR3 nucleotides read TGTGCCAGCTCACCACCGGGGACAGGGGGGATGAATTCACCCCTCCACTTT. It specifies CASSPPGTGGMNSPLHF.